What follows is one T cell receptor beta chain and its context. It lacks a known antigen. Nothing much larger sits one base from this clone, and base qualities are not available. The library was prepared using 5' RACE. This sample was sequenced with an Illumina HiSeq 2500. A second PCR of roughly 7 to 11 cycles was performed with a sample-barcoded 5' primer and a J-beta primer mix. A template-switch 5' adaptor carrying 12 random nucleotides introduced a unique molecular identifier onto each TCR beta cDNA molecule. Each sample yielded at least 3 million CDR3-containing paired-end reads. First-strand cDNA synthesis was performed from all RNA using the Mint cDNA synthesis kit, with priming by a TRBC-specific oligonucleotide. After uracil-DNA glycosylase treatment, a first 18-cycle PCR used universal primers M1SS and BC2_uni_R on all cDNA. The published analysis was carried out like this. Normalization of each sample was performed by random selection of 1 million high-quality reads, each carrying a distinct molecular identifier. Reads sharing molecular identifiers were discarded rather than binned into consensus sequences. CDR3 identification, clonotype clustering and error correction used MiTCR with a Q25 quality threshold and the strictest error-elimination algorithm. Lower-bound total TCR beta diversity was estimated with a nonparametric unseen species model using Euler transformation. TCRdb trimmed the raw reads at Q25, called clones with MiXCR and kept productive beta chains. Every entry covers one CDR3 protein and lists the most common genes and DNA from its rows. The V and J calls follow TCRdb's processing rather than the paper's. This sample holds fewer than 950,000 distinct CDR3 sequences; 53% were observed only once. The ten biggest clones cover roughly two fifths of the sample.

Looking up the germline V gene yields CDR1 SQVTM and CDR2 ANQGSEA. From the cysteine up to the phenylalanine, the CDR3 has a length of 15 residues. Just the 45-base CDR3 DNA is kept, in frame starting at base 1. Systemically healthy Caucasian individuals from Russia, 39 in total and aged about 6 to 95 years, were included as donors. Approximately 9 milliliters of peripheral blood were collected from each donor into EDTA-treated Vacutainer tubes. Ficoll-Paque density-gradient centrifugation was used to isolate PBMCs, with at least 6.5 million per sample. Trizol reagent was used to extract total RNA from the PBMCs, yielding at least 6 micrograms per sample. Naive CD45RAhigh/CD27high T cell percentages were measured by flow cytometry on a PBMC aliquot from every donor. The data derive from a study of blood T cells in healthy people across ages (dated by TCRdb to the mid-2010s). General notes on the study: In model experiments, template switching captured about one uniquely barcoded TCR beta cDNA molecule for every two T cells. To track age-related changes in TCR beta repertoire diversity, the study relied on deep sequencing normalized with unique cDNA molecular identifiers. The donors were divided into four age groups: young (average roughly 15 years), middle-aged (almost 40), aged (about 61) and long-lived (roughly 82). Donors of different ages were randomly distributed across sequencing lanes to avoid experimental bias. The study analyzed two additional independent replicas of 1 million unique cDNA reads from the same blood draw for two donors, one aged 18 to 29 and one aged 80 or older.

General findings and caveats noted by the study authors: The percentage of naive T cells measured by flow cytometry correlated strongly with observed TCR beta diversity. Donor CMV infection status was unknown, potentially confounding age-related changes in expanded clonotypes. Total diversity estimates from one million sequenced T cells were considered lower bounds and underestimates. The long-lived group showed more naive CD4+ T cells, fewer expanded clones and increased TCR diversity than the aged group, suggesting age selection. Bulk unsorted PBMC profiling prevented conclusive comparison of naive and antigen-experienced compartments. As age increased, observed TCR beta diversity per million T cells dropped in a roughly linear way, and a significant reduction was already evident by age 40.

Sequenced material: blood. The rearrangement combines TRBV29-1 with TRBJ2-1; there is no confident call for the D gene. The better agreement between TRBJ2-7 and the DNA end casts doubt on the J call. This clonotype was obtained from an elderly man in good health. Read as DNA, the sequence is TGCAGCGTTGTCCACGGCCTTAGCTCCTACAATGAGCAGTACTTC. It encodes CSVVHGLSSYNEQYF.